Detailed here is one TCR beta chain. No antigen is known for it. The data belong to a study of monozygotic twins with inflammatory bowel disease. Study-wide results and limits: Healthy co-twins showed greater TCRbeta diversity (inverse Simpson) than IBD patients.

The CDR3 totals 16 residues. Looked up from germline, CDR1 is MNHEY and CDR2 is SMNVEV (reference sequence). TCRdb reprocessed the 5' RACE reads and stores each CDR3 protein as one record, lacking DNA. The table for this sample gives roughly 100,000 distinct CDR3 sequences. The receptor's source is a human donor with ulcerative colitis or Crohn's disease, or a healthy co-twin of an affected twin (not recorded which). Input material: blood. The chain couples TRBV27 to TRBJ1-2; the TCRdb D gene call, TRBD1, has no DNA to confirm it. The CDR3 sequence: CASSPESRTGVFGYTF.